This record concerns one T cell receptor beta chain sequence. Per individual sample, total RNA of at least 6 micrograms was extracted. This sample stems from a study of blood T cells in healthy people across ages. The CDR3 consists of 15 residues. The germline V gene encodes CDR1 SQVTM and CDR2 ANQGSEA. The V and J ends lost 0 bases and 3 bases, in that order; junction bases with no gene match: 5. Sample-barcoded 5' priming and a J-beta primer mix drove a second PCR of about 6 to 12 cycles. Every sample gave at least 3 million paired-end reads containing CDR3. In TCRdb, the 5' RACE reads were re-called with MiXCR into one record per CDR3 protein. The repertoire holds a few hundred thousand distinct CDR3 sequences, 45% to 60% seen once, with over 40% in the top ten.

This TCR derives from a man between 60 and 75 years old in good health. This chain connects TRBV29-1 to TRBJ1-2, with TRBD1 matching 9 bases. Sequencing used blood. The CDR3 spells CSVEDFRQGDYGYTF. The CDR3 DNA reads TGCAGCGTTGAAGATTTCCGACAGGGGGACTATGGCTACACCTTC.